The rows below give T cell receptor beta chains drawn from one sample of a study of response to subunit inactivated influenza vaccine. TCRdb processed the RT-PCR reads anew with MiXCR; each CDR3 protein has one entry. The table shows 590,000 or so distinct CDR3 sequences, with less than 15% occurring only once. Sample: PBMCs from blood, taken about 14 days before vaccination. These receptors were collected from a man between 45 and 60 years old who received an inactivated influenza vaccine. Each CDR3 is given with its conserved first and last residue. The order of the fields is D gene, V gene, J gene, clone size, CDR3 protein, CDR3 DNA. The D gene is left open where the match is weak. Some rows mark clone size as missing; the rest say once, few, many or name a class of expanded clone.

d_gene: .; v_gene: TRBV12-3/TRBV12-4; j_gene: TRBJ2-2; abundance: many; CDR3aa: CASSLAGSGTGELFF; CDR3nt: TGTGCCAGCAGTTTAGCGGGGTCGGGCACCGGGGAGCTGTTTTTT
d_gene: .; v_gene: TRBV29-1; j_gene: TRBJ2-3; abundance: many; CDR3aa: CSVALGAARDTQYF; CDR3nt: TGCAGCGTTGCCCTAGGTGCTGCTCGGGATACGCAGTATTTT
d_gene: TRBD2; v_gene: TRBV20-1; j_gene: TRBJ2-7; abundance: .; CDR3aa: CSARDRGLVLSYEQYF; CDR3nt: TGCAGTGCTAGAGATCGGGGACTAGTTCTCTCCTACGAGCAGTACTTC
d_gene: TRBD2; v_gene: TRBV3-1; j_gene: TRBJ2-2; abundance: few; CDR3aa: CASGGRAFSGELFF; CDR3nt: TGTGCCAGCGGGGGGAGGGCCTTCTCCGGGGAGCTGTTTTTT
d_gene: .; v_gene: TRBV7-2; j_gene: TRBJ2-2; abundance: many; CDR3aa: CASSLVGVGTGELFF; CDR3nt: TGTGCCAGCAGTTTGGTAGGGGTCGGGACCGGGGAGCTGTTTTTT
d_gene: TRBD1; v_gene: TRBV9; j_gene: TRBJ2-7; abundance: few; CDR3aa: CASSVRDRSYEQYF; CDR3nt: TGTGCCAGCAGCGTCCGGGACAGGTCCTACGAGCAGTACTTC
d_gene: TRBD2; v_gene: TRBV12-3/TRBV12-4; j_gene: TRBJ2-1; abundance: .; CDR3aa: CASSKRLAGGPVNEQFF; CDR3nt: TGTGCCAGCAGTAAAAGACTAGCGGGGGGGCCGGTCAATGAGCAGTTCTTC
d_gene: .; v_gene: TRBV12-3/TRBV12-4; j_gene: TRBJ1-2; abundance: many; CDR3aa: CASSRNRNNYGYTF; CDR3nt: TGTGCCAGCAGTCGTAACAGAAATAACTATGGCTACACCTTC
d_gene: TRBD1; v_gene: TRBV12-3/TRBV12-4; j_gene: TRBJ2-7; abundance: .; CDR3aa: CASSLSGQDSYEQYF; CDR3nt: TGTGCCAGCAGTTTGTCGGGACAGGATTCCTACGAGCAGTACTTC
d_gene: TRBD1; v_gene: TRBV9; j_gene: TRBJ1-1; abundance: many; CDR3aa: CASSPRQGANTEAFF; CDR3nt: TGTGCCAGCAGCCCGCGTCAGGGGGCGAACACTGAAGCTTTCTTT
d_gene: TRBD2; v_gene: TRBV28; j_gene: TRBJ2-7; abundance: .; CDR3aa: CASISGGAREQYF; CDR3nt: TGTGCCAGCATAAGCGGGGGGGCACGCGAGCAGTACTTC
d_gene: TRBD2; v_gene: TRBV7-2; j_gene: TRBJ2-2; abundance: many; CDR3aa: CASRRTSANTGELFF; CDR3nt: TGTGCCAGCAGGAGGACTAGTGCGAACACCGGGGAGCTGTTTTTT
d_gene: TRBD1; v_gene: TRBV7-9; j_gene: TRBJ1-2; abundance: .; CDR3aa: CASSSRRTGIYGYTF; CDR3nt: TGTGCCAGCAGCTCGAGGCGGACAGGAATCTATGGCTACACCTTC
d_gene: .; v_gene: TRBV3-1; j_gene: TRBJ2-1; abundance: many; CDR3aa: CASSQGGRGNEQFF; CDR3nt: TGTGCCAGCAGCCAAGGGGGGCGCGGGAATGAGCAGTTCTTC
d_gene: .; v_gene: TRBV7-2; j_gene: TRBJ2-7; abundance: few; CDR3aa: CASSPVGAVGEQYF; CDR3nt: TGTGCCAGCAGCCCCGTGGGGGCGGTGGGAGAGCAGTACTTC
d_gene: .; v_gene: TRBV12-3/TRBV12-4; j_gene: TRBJ2-5; abundance: few; CDR3aa: CASSPRFGAQETQYF; CDR3nt: TGTGCCAGCAGTCCCCGGTTCGGGGCCCAAGAGACCCAGTACTTC
d_gene: .; v_gene: TRBV18; j_gene: TRBJ2-5; abundance: .; CDR3aa: CASSPFNQETQYF; CDR3nt: TGTGCCAGCTCACCATTCAACCAAGAGACCCAGTACTTC
d_gene: .; v_gene: TRBV5-2; j_gene: TRBJ2-2; abundance: .; CDR3aa: CASSLEDRSTGELFF; CDR3nt: TGTGCCAGCAGCTTGGAGGACAGGAGTACCGGGGAGCTGTTTTTT
d_gene: .; v_gene: TRBV4-3; j_gene: TRBJ2-5; abundance: many; CDR3aa: CASSQEGSLLETQYF; CDR3nt: TGCGCCAGCAGCCAAGAGGGGTCCCTCCTGGAGACCCAGTACTTC
d_gene: .; v_gene: TRBV14; j_gene: TRBJ2-1; abundance: few; CDR3aa: CASSLFRGSYNEQFF; CDR3nt: TGTGCCAGCAGCCTATTCCGGGGGTCCTACAATGAGCAGTTCTTC
d_gene: TRBD1; v_gene: TRBV5-6; j_gene: TRBJ2-7; abundance: .; CDR3aa: CASSPTGYAYEQYF; CDR3nt: TGTGCCAGCAGTCCGACAGGGTACGCCTACGAGCAGTACTTC
d_gene: TRBD2; v_gene: TRBV12-3/TRBV12-4; j_gene: TRBJ2-5; abundance: few; CDR3aa: CASSPRLARETQYF; CDR3nt: TGTGCCAGCAGTCCGCGACTAGCCCGGGAGACCCAGTACTTC
d_gene: .; v_gene: TRBV7-2; j_gene: TRBJ2-3; abundance: .; CDR3aa: CASSLGGVNTQYF; CDR3nt: TGTGCCAGCAGCTTAGGAGGGGTCAATACGCAGTATTTT
d_gene: .; v_gene: TRBV9; j_gene: TRBJ1-1; abundance: .; CDR3aa: CASSVWTQNTEAFF; CDR3nt: TGTGCCAGCAGCGTATGGACGCAGAACACTGAAGCTTTCTTT
d_gene: .; v_gene: TRBV7-9; j_gene: TRBJ2-1; abundance: .; CDR3aa: CASSLEGTEQLF; CDR3nt: TGTGCCAGCAGCTTGGAAGGGACTGAGCAGCTCTTC
d_gene: .; v_gene: TRBV19; j_gene: TRBJ2-7; abundance: once; CDR3aa: CASSPYKLSYEQYF; CDR3nt: TGTGCCAGTAGTCCCTACAAACTCTCCTACGAGCAGTACTTC
d_gene: .; v_gene: TRBV7-2; j_gene: TRBJ2-7; abundance: .; CDR3aa: CASSLGGGNSPYEQYF; CDR3nt: TGTGCCAGCAGCTTAGGTGGAGGGAATTCTCCCTACGAGCAGTACTTC
d_gene: TRBD2; v_gene: TRBV20-1; j_gene: TRBJ2-7; abundance: .; CDR3aa: CSATPRVGGSYEQYF; CDR3nt: TGCAGTGCTACCCCACGTGTCGGCGGGAGTTACGAGCAGTACTTC
d_gene: .; v_gene: TRBV7-9; j_gene: TRBJ2-1; abundance: few; CDR3aa: CASSLNWGSQQFF; CDR3nt: TGTGCCAGCAGCTTAAATTGGGGGTCCCAGCAGTTCTTC
d_gene: .; v_gene: TRBV2; j_gene: TRBJ2-1; abundance: few; CDR3aa: CASSAAVRAGQFF; CDR3nt: TGTGCCAGCAGCGCCGCGGTGAGGGCCGGGCAGTTCTTC
d_gene: .; v_gene: TRBV7-9; j_gene: TRBJ2-2; abundance: .; CDR3aa: CASSAFNSLNTGELFF; CDR3nt: TGTGCCAGCAGCGCATTTAACAGCCTGAACACCGGGGAGCTGTTTTTT
d_gene: .; v_gene: TRBV16; j_gene: TRBJ1-6; abundance: .; CDR3aa: CASSQSDGLRYSPLHF; CDR3nt: TGTGCCAGCAGCCAATCCGATGGGCTGCGCTATTCACCCCTCCACTTT
d_gene: .; v_gene: TRBV18; j_gene: TRBJ2-1; abundance: few; CDR3aa: CASSPGTQRFNEQFF; CDR3nt: TGTGCCAGCTCACCCGGGACACAAAGGTTCAATGAGCAGTTCTTC
d_gene: .; v_gene: TRBV5-1; j_gene: TRBJ2-3; abundance: .; CDR3aa: CASSFGQLRNTDTQYF; CDR3nt: TGCGCCAGCAGCTTTGGCCAGCTGAGGAACACAGATACGCAGTATTTT
d_gene: .; v_gene: TRBV6-5; j_gene: TRBJ2-1; abundance: .; CDR3aa: CASSYWRGGDEQFF; CDR3nt: TGTGCCAGCAGTTATTGGAGGGGGGGTGATGAGCAGTTCTTC
d_gene: .; v_gene: TRBV5-1; j_gene: TRBJ2-1; abundance: .; CDR3aa: CASSLVFSIQPNEQFF; CDR3nt: TGCGCCAGCAGCTTGGTATTTTCAATCCAACCAAATGAGCAGTTCTTC
d_gene: TRBD1; v_gene: TRBV12-3/TRBV12-4; j_gene: TRBJ1-1; abundance: few; CDR3aa: CASSFGGPGQTVTEAFF; CDR3nt: TGTGCCAGCAGTTTTGGGGGCCCGGGACAGACGGTTACTGAAGCTTTCTTT
d_gene: TRBD2; v_gene: TRBV7-2; j_gene: TRBJ2-7; abundance: few; CDR3aa: CASSFTSGLSYEQYF; CDR3nt: TGTGCCAGCAGCTTTACTAGCGGCCTAAGTTACGAGCAGTACTTC
d_gene: .; v_gene: TRBV3-1; j_gene: TRBJ2-7; abundance: .; CDR3aa: CASSQEGSEAF; CDR3nt: TGTGCCAGCAGCCAAGAAGGGAGCGAGGCCTTC
d_gene: .; v_gene: TRBV12-3/TRBV12-4; j_gene: TRBJ2-1; abundance: .; CDR3aa: CASSFALRAEQFF; CDR3nt: TGTGCCAGCAGTTTCGCCCTCAGGGCAGAGCAGTTCTTC
d_gene: TRBD2; v_gene: TRBV2; j_gene: TRBJ2-5; abundance: .; CDR3aa: CASSSGLAGRGGTQYF; CDR3nt: TGTGCCAGCAGCTCGGGACTAGCGGGTCGAGGTGGGACCCAGTACTTC
d_gene: TRBD2; v_gene: TRBV11-2; j_gene: TRBJ2-4; abundance: .; CDR3aa: CASSLSSAGGLFAKNIQYF; CDR3nt: TGTGCCAGCAGCTTGTCGTCCGCGGGAGGTTTATTCGCCAAAAACATTCAGTACTTC
d_gene: .; v_gene: TRBV27; j_gene: TRBJ2-3; abundance: many; CDR3aa: CASSLGVYGTDTQYF; CDR3nt: TGTGCCAGCAGTTTAGGGGTCTACGGCACAGATACGCAGTATTTT
d_gene: TRBD2; v_gene: TRBV6-2/TRBV6-3; j_gene: TRBJ2-7; abundance: few; CDR3aa: CASSYPTSGISRYEQYF; CDR3nt: TGTGCCAGCAGTTACCCTACCAGCGGGATATCCCGCTACGAGCAGTACTTC
d_gene: .; v_gene: TRBV19; j_gene: TRBJ2-4; abundance: few; CDR3aa: CASSIERNKNIQYF; CDR3nt: TGTGCCAGTAGTATAGAACGTAACAAAAACATTCAGTACTTC
d_gene: .; v_gene: TRBV18; j_gene: TRBJ2-3; abundance: .; CDR3aa: CASSPPGAADTQYF; CDR3nt: TGTGCCAGCTCACCACCGGGCGCTGCGGATACGCAGTATTTT
d_gene: TRBD1; v_gene: TRBV4-3; j_gene: TRBJ2-7; abundance: .; CDR3aa: CASSQAWDRGLSYEQYF; CDR3nt: TGCGCCAGCAGCCAAGCTTGGGACAGGGGTTTATCCTACGAGCAGTACTTC
d_gene: TRBD1; v_gene: TRBV24-1; j_gene: TRBJ2-2; abundance: many; CDR3aa: CATSDSGTELTGELFF; CDR3nt: TGTGCCACCAGTGACTCCGGGACAGAACTCACCGGGGAGCTGTTTTTT
d_gene: .; v_gene: TRBV4-3; j_gene: TRBJ2-3; abundance: .; CDR3aa: CASSQDKWDPTDTQYF; CDR3nt: TGCGCCAGCAGCCAAGATAAGTGGGACCCCACAGATACGCAGTATTTT
d_gene: TRBD2; v_gene: TRBV29-1; j_gene: TRBJ2-3; abundance: .; CDR3aa: CSVEFRAGGPEVTSTDTQYF; CDR3nt: TGCAGCGTTGAATTTCGTGCGGGAGGGCCAGAGGTAACAAGCACAGATACGCAGTATTTT